This note documents a single T cell receptor (beta chain) sequence. Germline assignment: CDR1 DFQATT and CDR2 SNEGSKA (reference sequence). The CDR3 is 10 residues long. V gave up 3 bases and J gave up 8 bases, with 5 bases separating them. The source of the sample is a study of blood T cell repertoires in COVID-19. On the study more broadly: Samples taken during acute and convalescent COVID-19 were collected in the United States, Italy and Spain. In each case, the material was cDNA or gDNA derived from T cells, B-cell-depleted T cells, or PBMCs.

Among Cohort 3 donors, those recovered had two negative PCRs, clearance, or symptom resolution. Source study methods: Amplification of reference gene primers provided the estimated nucleated cell counts. Some clones are missing from TCRdb's copy, which holds only in-frame ones; the method was immunoSEQ multiplex PCR. For V, J and clone size, that table is used; D and trimming come from the DNA. The table lists approximately 200,000 clones, about nine tenths of them singletons, with around 2% in the top ten. Sequenced: PBMCs or T cells enriched from blood (not recorded which). This sequence joins TRBV20-1 and TRBJ2-1, with D unclear. This receptor was identified in a young woman who had recovered from COVID-19. CDR3 nucleotide sequence: TGCAGTGCTAGTCTCCATGAGCAGTTCTTC. As protein: CSASLHEQFF.